The next 25 T cell receptor beta chains were all read from a single sample in a study of blood T cells in healthy people across ages. A second about 7 to 11 cycle PCR used barcoded and J-beta primers. From the 5' RACE reads, TCRdb called clonotypes with MiXCR, one entry per CDR3 protein. The top ten clones hold under 65% of a sample with 380,000 or so distinct CDR3 sequences, roughly half of them seen once. Sequences were obtained from blood. These receptors originate from a man aged 55 to 70 in good health.

The genes are TRBV7-9 and TRBJ2-3; no definite D call. V gave up 0 bases and J gave up 1 base, with 8 bases separating them. The CDR3 is made up of 15 amino acids. From germline, CDR1 is SEHNR and CDR2 FQNEAQ (reference sequence). This chain's CDR3 is CASSLAVLGTDTQYF. The CDR3 bases are TGTGCCAGCAGCTTAGCTGTTTTGGGCACAGATACGCAGTATTTT.

The chain has TRBV7-2 and TRBJ1-2, with D possibly TRBD1 on 6 matching bases. The germline gives CDR1 SGHTA, CDR2 FQGNSA. Between the trimmed V and J ends, which lost 4 bases and 2 bases, there was a span of 11 bases. The length of the CDR3 is 14 residues. The CDR3: CASSSEGGNYGYTF. Written as DNA, the CDR3 is TGTGCCAGCAGCTCCGAGGGGGGCAACTATGGCTACACCTTC.

The rearrangement uses TRBV20-1 and TRBJ1-6; TRBD1 matches 8 bases. With V trimmed by 0 bases and J by 6 bases, 7 bases remained unmatched. Germline CDR1 is DFQATT and CDR2 is SNEGSKA (reference sequence). The length of the CDR3 is 16 residues. CDR3 loop: CSARDRATGGNSPLHF. As DNA, the CDR3 is TGCAGTGCTAGAGATCGGGCCACAGGGGGTAATTCACCCCTCCACTTT.

V gene TRBV4-3 combines with J gene TRBJ2-6; D unresolved. Germline values: CDR1 LGHNA, CDR2 YSLEER. V gave up 1 base and J gave up 0 bases, with 10 bases separating them. CDR3 length: 17 amino acids. The CDR3 DNA follows: TGCGCCAGCAGCCAAGCTGTCAGCCTCTCTGGGGCCAACGTCCTGACTTTC. Translating gives CASSQAVSLSGANVLTF.

This chain uses TRBV9 with TRBJ2-7; 9 nucleotides match TRBD2. The germline V gene encodes CDR1 SGDLS and CDR2 YYNGEE. Germline trimming cut 0 bases from V and 3 bases from J; bases unmatched to any gene: 7. The CDR3 consists of 16 residues. This CDR3 reads CASSVGGGAGGYEQYF. The CDR3 DNA reads as TGTGCCAGCAGCGTAGGAGGAGGAGCGGGAGGCTACGAGCAGTACTTC.

V usage is TRBV2 and J usage is TRBJ2-7; no definite D call. Judging by the DNA end, TRBJ2-5 fits better; the J call may be wrong. Germline V gene sequence: CDR1 SNHLY, CDR2 FYNNEI. The CDR3 runs to 11 residues. The CDR3 is CASSEVGTQYF. The DNA for the CDR3 is TGTGCCAGCAGTGAAGTGGGGACCCAGTACTTC.

This chain links TRBV12-3 or TRBV12-4 with TRBJ2-7, with TRBD1 as a possible D gene (6 bases). V was trimmed by 2 bases and J by 0 bases, leaving 11 bases between them. This CDR3 spans 15 amino acids. The CDR3, as DNA: TGTGCCAGCAGTTTAACAGGGCCCCGCTCCTACGAGCAGTACTTC. Protein sequence: CASSLTGPRSYEQYF.

The CDR3 is CASSLLTGGEQYF. CDR3 DNA sequence: TGTGCCAGCAGTTTGTTGACAGGGGGAGAGCAGTACTTC. The chain couples TRBV28 to TRBJ2-4, with 9 bases matching TRBD1. The CDR3 totals 13 residues. Germline V gene sequence: CDR1 MDHEN, CDR2 SYDVKM. The junction had 7 bases not matched to a gene; V was cut back by 3 bases and J by 13 bases.

This clonotype was observed many times. The chain recombines TRBV4-2 with TRBJ1-2, with a weak D call TRBD1 (6 bases). CDR1 is LGHNA, CDR2 YNFKEQ, per germline. The CDR3 loop spans 17 amino acids. V lost 0 bases and J 5 bases, leaving 19 bases between the germline ends. The CDR3 nucleotides read TGTGCCAGCAGCCAAGATCGGTTTGGGGGCAGGGTTTATGGCTACACCTTC. Protein: CASSQDRFGGRVYGYTF.

This clonotype was seen a few times. The V gene is TRBV18, the J gene TRBJ1-5; TRBD1 agrees at 11 bases. The CDR3 length is 16 residues. The germline V gene encodes CDR1 KGHSH and CDR2 LQKENI. V was pared by 3 bases and J by 5 bases, with 6 bases of the junction left unmatched. Here the CDR3 DNA reads TGTGCCAGCTCACCTAGGACAGGGGGCAGGGATCAGCCCCAGCATTTT. Protein sequence: CASSPRTGGRDQPQHF.

This clonotype was seen only a few times. A much larger clone is a single base away; this may be a read error. The chain recombines TRBV24-1 with TRBJ2-1; D call uncertain. CDR1 KGHDR and CDR2 SFDVKD come from the germline V gene. The V and J ends lost 2 bases and 5 bases respectively, with 9 bases between them. The CDR3 loop spans 14 amino acids. The CDR3 nucleotides read TGTGCCACCAGTGATTGGGGAAGCAACAATGAGCAGTTCTTC. It encodes CATSDWGSNNEQFF.

J is TRBJ2-1 and V is TRBV12-3 or TRBV12-4, with D possibly being TRBD1 (6 bases). The CDR3 loop spans 17 amino acids. V lost 3 bases, J lost 3 bases, and 18 bases lay in between. Here the CDR3 DNA reads TGTGCCAGCAGTTTCACCAGGGGCGTGGGCGGCTACAATGAGCAGTTCTTC. The encoded protein is CASSFTRGVGGYNEQFF.

This clonotype was counted many times. A clone one base away is much larger, so this may be a read error. The V call is TRBV20-1, the J call TRBJ2-7, with D possibly TRBD2 on 6 matching bases. CDR3 length: 13 amino acids. With 5 bases removed from V and 4 bases from J, the gap between germline ends came to 15 bases. Per the germline V gene, CDR1 is DFQATT and CDR2 is SNEGSKA (reference sequence). CDR3 sequence reads: CSAASAGLYEQYF. CDR3 DNA sequence: TGCAGTGCTGCGTCGGCGGGGCTTTACGAGCAGTACTTC.

This clonotype was counted between two and nine times. CDR3 bases: TGCAGTGCTGCCGCCGATGACAGGGAGGGCTATGGCTACACCTTC. Encoded protein: CSAAADDREGYGYTF. V is TRBV20-1 and J is TRBJ1-2; 7 positions match TRBD1. J gave up 4 bases and V 5 bases, and 13 bases lay outside the gene matches. The CDR3 is 15 residues long. Germline assignment: CDR1 DFQATT and CDR2 SNEGSKA (reference sequence).

The chain links TRBV7-2 to TRBJ2-3; the D gene is possibly TRBD1 (6 bases). Between the trimmed V and J ends, which lost 7 bases and 5 bases, there was a span of 19 bases. The CDR3 covers 15 residues. Per the germline V gene, CDR1 is SGHTA and CDR2 is FQGNSA. This CDR3 is CASTAWGLQGDTQYF. The CDR3 DNA reads TGTGCCAGCACCGCCTGGGGGCTCCAGGGAGATACGCAGTATTTT.

This clonotype was detected only once. This chain links TRBV7-9 with TRBJ2-1; no firm D call. The CDR3 contains 14 residues. V lost 5 bases and J lost 4, with 12 bases in between. Germline V lookup: CDR1 SEHNR, CDR2 FQNEAQ (reference sequence). The CDR3 loop reads CASSPNQNYNEQFF. The CDR3 region has the DNA TGTGCCAGCAGCCCAAACCAGAATTACAATGAGCAGTTCTTC.

A few counts support this clonotype. The chain is built from TRBV4-3 and TRBJ2-5; D unresolved. Germline V lookup: CDR1 LGHNA, CDR2 YSLEER. V lost 1 base to trimming and J lost 11 bases, with 23 bases between them. CDR3 size: 16 residues. The CDR3 nucleotides are TGCGCCAGCAGCCAAGCGTGGGGTCAAGGGTACAATGAGCAGTACTTC. This sequence encodes CASSQAWGQGYNEQYF.

This clonotype was counted once. V gene TRBV14 combines with J gene TRBJ2-3; 10 bases match TRBD2. J gave up 8 bases and V 0 bases, and 5 bases lay outside the gene matches. The length of the CDR3 is 15 residues. CDR1 is SGHDN and CDR2 is FVKESK in the germline V gene. CDR3 bases: TGTGCCAGCAGCCAAGATCTAGCGGGGGATCTTACGCAGTATTTT. Protein product: CASSQDLAGDLTQYF.

This clonotype was seen many times. The V and J genes are TRBV6-1 and TRBJ2-7; perhaps TRBD2 as D (7 bases). Germline V gene lookup returns CDR1 MNHNS and CDR2 SASEGT. The CDR3 consists of 15 residues. V shed 3 bases and J shed 7 bases, with 19 bases lying between them. CDR3 sequence: CASSDVGGAFGEQYF. CDR3 DNA sequence: TGTGCCAGCAGTGACGTAGGGGGGGCGTTTGGGGAGCAGTACTTC.

Points on this clonotype: The junction and the germline gene differ at one end; a read error may be behind it. The V gene is TRBV7-9, the J gene TRBJ1-1, with D tentatively TRBD1 (5 bases). Per the germline V gene, CDR1 is SEHNR and CDR2 is FQNEAQ (reference sequence). The CDR3 consists of 14 residues. CDR3: CTSSLNWDGGKTFF. The CDR3 DNA sequence: TGTACCAGCAGCTTAAATTGGGACGGGGGAAAAACTTTCTTT.

This sequence joins TRBV29-1 and TRBJ2-7, with D tentatively TRBD1 (6 bases). The DNA end is a closer match to TRBJ2-5, so the J assignment may be wrong. CDR1 is SQVTM, CDR2 ANQGSEA, per germline. The CDR3 consists of 15 residues. The CDR3 reads CSVEDLGGPQETQYF. Written as DNA, the CDR3 is TGCAGCGTTGAAGACCTAGGGGGACCTCAAGAGACCCAGTACTTC.

This clonotype was seen a few times. This rearrangement joins TRBV9 to TRBJ1-2; D is unclear. Germline V gene lookup returns CDR1 SGDLS and CDR2 YYNGEE. The CDR3 consists of 13 residues. V lost 0 bases to trimming and J lost 1 base, with 4 bases between them. The DNA for the CDR3 is TGTGCCAGCAGCGTAGCCGATAACTATGGCTACACCTTC. Residues: CASSVADNYGYTF. The full variable domain, with the rest looked up from reference TRBV9 and TRBJ1-2, is DSGVTQTPKHLITATGQRVTLRCSPRSGDLSVYWYQQSLDQGLQFLIQYYNGEERAKGNILERFSAQQFPDLHSELNLSSLELGDSALYFCASSVADNYGYTFGSGTRLTVV.

The V and J genes are TRBV7-2 and TRBJ2-5; 8 nucleotides align to TRBD2. The J call is in doubt because the DNA end fits TRBJ2-7 better. The germline V gene encodes CDR1 SGHTA and CDR2 FQGNSA. The CDR3 is 14 residues long. The CDR3 DNA reads TGTGCCAGCAGCTTAAGGAGCGGGAGTAGCGAGCAGTACTTC. It is translated as CASSLRSGSSEQYF.

The chain has TRBV27 and TRBJ2-2, with 14 bases identical to TRBD2. This CDR3 has 14 residues. CDR1 and CDR2 from the germline V gene are MNHEY and SMNVEV (reference sequence). V lost 10 bases, J lost 7 bases, and 5 bases stayed unmatched. The CDR3 protein is CATWTSGRNGELFF. In nucleotides, the CDR3 is TGTGCCACCTGGACTAGCGGGAGGAACGGGGAGCTGTTTTTT.

The gene calls are TRBV28 and TRBJ2-7, with TRBD2 matching 11 bases. The CDR3 loop spans 14 amino acids. The V gene end was trimmed by 8 bases and the J gene end by 4 bases; junction bases not matched to a gene: 7. Germline V gene lookup returns CDR1 MDHEN and CDR2 SYDVKM. The CDR3 protein is CASGTSGSRYEQYF. The CDR3 bases are TGTGCCAGCGGAACTAGCGGGAGTAGGTACGAGCAGTACTTC.